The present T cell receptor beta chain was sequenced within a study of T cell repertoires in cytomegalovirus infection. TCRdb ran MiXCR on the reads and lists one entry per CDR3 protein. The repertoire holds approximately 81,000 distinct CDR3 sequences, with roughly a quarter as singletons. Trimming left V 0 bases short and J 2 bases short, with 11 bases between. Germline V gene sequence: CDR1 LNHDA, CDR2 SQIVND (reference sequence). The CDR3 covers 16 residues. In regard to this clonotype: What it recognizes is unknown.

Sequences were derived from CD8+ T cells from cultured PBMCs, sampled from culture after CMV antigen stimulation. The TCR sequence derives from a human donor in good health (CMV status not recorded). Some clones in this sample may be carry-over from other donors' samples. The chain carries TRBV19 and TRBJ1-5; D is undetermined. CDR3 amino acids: CASSIDPPSGNQPQHF. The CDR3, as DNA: TGTGCCAGTAGTATAGATCCCCCCAGCGGCAATCAGCCCCAGCATTTT.